The clone carrying this TCR beta chain was seen only a few times. Antigen: not known. The CDR3 is 12 amino acids. CDR1 and CDR2 (germline): SNHLY, FYNNEI. V was clipped by 7 bases and J by 5 bases, with 12 bases between them. The data originate from a study of blood T cells in healthy people across ages. Study-level points and caveats: Aged donors had fewer naive CD4+ cells and lower diversity than long-lived donors.

For the second PCR, which ran for roughly 6 to 12 cycles, a sample-barcoded 5' primer and a J-beta primer mix were used. TCRdb fed the 5' RACE reads into MiXCR, producing one record per CDR3 protein. In the table there are approximately 580,000 distinct CDR3 sequences, around 24% of which are singletons. These data are also associated with another study on T cells of mothers and their children. From that report: No persistent microchimeric T cell clones were detected at roughly 100 clones per million clonotypes sensitivity.

The clonotype comes from a boy between 10 and 17 years old in good health. V is TRBV2 and J is TRBJ2-7, with D perhaps TRBD1 (5 bases). Material: blood. This CDR3 reads CASIPRAHEQYF. The DNA for the CDR3 is TGTGCCAGCATCCCCAGGGCCCACGAGCAGTACTTC.